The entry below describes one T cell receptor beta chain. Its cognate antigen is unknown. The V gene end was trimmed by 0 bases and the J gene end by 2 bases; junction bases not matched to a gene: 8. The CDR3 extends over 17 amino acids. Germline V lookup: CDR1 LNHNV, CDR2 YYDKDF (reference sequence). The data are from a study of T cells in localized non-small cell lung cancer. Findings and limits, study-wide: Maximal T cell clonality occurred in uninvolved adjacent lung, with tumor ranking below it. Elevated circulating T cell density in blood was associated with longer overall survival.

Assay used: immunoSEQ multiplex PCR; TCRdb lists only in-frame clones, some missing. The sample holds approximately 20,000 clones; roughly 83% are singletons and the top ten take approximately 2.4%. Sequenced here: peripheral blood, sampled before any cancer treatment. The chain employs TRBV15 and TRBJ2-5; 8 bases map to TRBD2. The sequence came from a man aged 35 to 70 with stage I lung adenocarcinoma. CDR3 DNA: TGTGCCACCAGCAGAGACCCTGGCGGGGGGTCGCAAGAGACCCAGTACTTC. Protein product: CATSRDPGGGSQETQYF.